This T cell receptor beta chain originates from a study of regulatory T cells in long-lasting Graves disease. According to the study, TCR beta libraries were built with iRepertoire HTBI primers and CDR3-region Arm-PCR. Each CDR3 protein is one row after TCRdb ran MiXCR on the multiplex PCR reads. The sample shows fewer than 550,000 distinct CDR3 sequences, about a fifth of them seen only once. V shed 0 bases and J 7 bases; nucleotides not matched to a gene: 5. Germline CDR1 reads PRHDT; CDR2 reads FYEKMQ (reference sequence). The CDR3 totals 14 residues. Time point specified: persistent/refractory GD, antithyroid drugs over 5 years with positive TRAb. Extracted RNA from PBMCs served as the source of the TCR library.

V is TRBV13 and J is TRBJ1-2; 7 bases match TRBD1. This TCR was recovered from a female donor with Graves disease. This specimen was peripheral blood mononuclear cells (PBMCs), taken when the disease was refractory, from a patient treated with antithyroid drugs. Here the CDR3 DNA reads TGTGCCAGCAGCTTAGGCCTCAGGGGGAGTGGCTACACCTTC. Its translation: CASSLGLRGSGYTF. The whole variable domain, remainder taken from reference TRBV13 and TRBJ1-2, is AAGVIQSPRHLIKEKRETATLKCYPIPRHDTVYWYQQGPGQDPQFLISFYEKMQSDKGSIPDRFSAQQFSDYHSELNMSSLELGDSALYFCASSLGLRGSGYTFGSGTRLTVV.